The 22 T cell receptor beta chains below were found in one sample sequenced in a study of draining lymph node invasion in breast cancer. In TCRdb, the bulk RNA-seq reads were re-called with MiXCR into one record per CDR3 protein. The sample holds a few thousand distinct CDR3 sequences, around 84% seen once. The CD4+ CD45RA- CD25- gate defined the sorted memory conventional CD4 T cells. Sequencing was carried out using sorted memory CD4+ effector T cells from a lymph node. Every receptor here comes from a female donor with luminal breast cancer.

This chain joins TRBV5-1 and TRBJ1-1, with D uncertain. CDR1 SGHRS and CDR2 YFSETQ come from the germline V gene. V dropped 5 bases and J dropped 7 bases, with 12 bases sitting between them. The CDR3 covers 12 residues. This CDR3 reads CASRLLTGEAFF. As DNA, the CDR3 is TGCGCCAGCAGGCTTTTGACCGGTGAAGCTTTCTTT.

The J gene is TRBJ1-4, the V gene TRBV18, with D tentatively TRBD1 (6 bases). The CDR3 has 16 residues. Germline CDR1 KGHSH, CDR2 LQKENI. Trimming left V 0 bases short and J 10 bases short, with 18 bases between. For the CDR3, the DNA is TGTGCCAGCTCACCACCGGTGGCCGGGGGCAAGGGAAAACTGTTTTTT. Translated: CASSPPVAGGKGKLFF.

This clonotype was detected a few times. The chain links TRBV2 to TRBJ2-5; TRBD1 matches 7 bases. CDR1 SNHLY and CDR2 FYNNEI come from the germline V gene. Unmatched junction bases numbered 7, after V lost 6 bases and J lost 0 bases. The length of the CDR3 is 15 residues. The CDR3 region is CASRETGTYQETQYF. The CDR3 nucleotides are TGTGCCAGCAGGGAGACAGGGACGTACCAAGAGACCCAGTACTTC.

The rearrangement uses TRBV5-4 and TRBJ2-1; D is undetermined. Germline V gene sequence: CDR1 SGHNT, CDR2 YYREEE (reference sequence). The CDR3 has 13 residues. Trimming left V 4 bases short and J 0 bases short, with 5 bases between. In nucleotides, the CDR3 is TGTGCCAGCAGCCCGAGCTCCTACAATGAGCAGTTCTTC. Translating gives CASSPSSYNEQFF. Based on the CDR3 plus reference TRBV5-4 and TRBJ2-1, the full variable domain is ETGVTQSPTHLIKTRGQQVTLRCSSQSGHNTVSWYQQALGQGPQFIFQYYREEENGRGNFPPRFSGLQFPNYSSELNVNALELDDSALYLCASSPSSYNEQFFGPGTRLTVL.

The CDR3 loop reads CASSIDRGQGYTF. CDR3 bases: TGTGCCAGCAGCATCGACAGGGGACAAGGCTACACCTTC. This chain connects TRBV7-2 to TRBJ1-2, with TRBD1 matching over 8 bases. The germline CDR1 and CDR2 sequences are SGHTA and FQGNSA. This CDR3 is 13 amino acids long. Trimming cost V 5 bases and J 8 bases; bases outside gene matches: 7.

The gene calls are TRBV11-2 and TRBJ2-3; D may be TRBD2 (6 bases). The length of the CDR3 is 14 residues. Germline V gives CDR1 SGHAT, CDR2 FQNNGV. The V and J ends lost 4 bases and 0 bases respectively, with 8 bases between them. CDR3 sequence (DNA): TGTGCCAGCAGCTGGGGGGATAGCACAGATACGCAGTATTTT. Translation: CASSWGDSTDTQYF. The full variable domain, with the rest looked up from reference TRBV11-2 and TRBJ2-3, is EAGVAQSPRYKIIEKRQSVAFWCNPISGHATLYWYQQILGQGPKLLIQFQNNGVVDDSQLPKDRFSAERLKGVDSTLKIQPAKLEDSAVYLCASSWGDSTDTQYFGPGTRLTVL.

The CDR3 DNA sequence: TGTGCCAGCAGCCGACAGGGGTTGGGGCACTACGAGCAGTACTTC. Its protein is CASSRQGLGHYEQYF. The gene calls are TRBV7-2 and TRBJ2-7, with 8 positions matching TRBD1. This CDR3 is 15 amino acids long. CDR1 and CDR2 (germline): SGHTA, FQGNSA. V shed 5 bases and J 3 bases; nucleotides not matched to a gene: 9.

This clonotype was counted between two and nine times. V and J are TRBV19 and TRBJ2-3; D may be TRBD1 (6 bases). Trimming left V 7 bases short and J 6 bases short, with 14 bases between. This CDR3 has 13 amino acids. Germline V CDR1 and CDR2: LNHDA, SQIVND (reference sequence). The CDR3 nucleotides are TGTGCCAGTAACGCGCAGGGGTGGGATACGCAGTATTTT. This codes for CASNAQGWDTQYF.

The chain employs TRBV7-2 and TRBJ2-2, with 9 bases fitting TRBD1. CDR3 length: 15 amino acids. Germline V gene data show CDR1 as SGHTA and CDR2 as FQGNSA. V trimming: 4 bases; J trimming: 3 bases; junction bases outside the gene matches: 3. The CDR3 loop reads CASSSGTGYTGELFF. The CDR3 DNA is TGTGCCAGCAGCTCCGGGACAGGGTACACCGGGGAGCTGTTTTTT.

The V call is TRBV12-3 or TRBV12-4, the J call TRBJ1-5, with no clear D. The CDR3 has 15 residues. Trimming took off 3 bases at V and 0 bases at J, with 9 bases between the two ends. DNA for the CDR3: TGTGCCAGCAGTTTGCTCCTGGGTAGCAATCAGCCCCAGCATTTT. It translates to CASSLLLGSNQPQHF.

This clonotype was found once. The V gene is TRBV10-3, the J gene TRBJ2-1; 10 bases match TRBD2. Germline values: CDR1 ENHRY, CDR2 SYGVKD. The J segment lost 4 bases and the V segment lost 4 bases, leaving 13 bases of the junction unmatched. The CDR3 is made up of 18 amino acids. The CDR3 bases are TGTGCCATCAGTGGCCTAAGGAGCGGGGGGGCCGGGTACAATGAGCAGTTCTTC. It translates to CAISGLRSGGAGYNEQFF.

The gene calls are TRBV7-9 and TRBJ1-6; D is ambiguous. Trimming pared 4 bases from V and 0 bases from J, leaving 10 bases between. The CDR3 runs to 16 residues. In germline, CDR1 is SEHNR, CDR2 FQNEAQ (reference sequence). The CDR3 here is CASSWAPSSYNSPLHF. CDR3 coding DNA: TGTGCCAGCAGCTGGGCACCGAGCTCCTATAATTCACCCCTCCACTTT.

V and J are TRBV7-9 and TRBJ1-5; weak D call: TRBD1 (5 bases). Germline V gene data show CDR1 as SEHNR and CDR2 as FQNEAQ (reference sequence). Trimming left V 5 bases short and J 6 bases short, with 17 bases between. The length of the CDR3 is 15 residues. CDR3 sequence reads: CASSPGSRVGQPQHF. The CDR3 DNA is TGTGCCAGCAGCCCCGGGTCCAGGGTGGGTCAGCCCCAGCATTTT.

A remark on this clonotype: One end of the junction fails to match germline, which may point to a read error. V usage is TRBV7-9 and J usage is TRBJ2-1; 9 nucleotides align to TRBD2. The length of the CDR3 is 15 residues. Germline V CDR1 and CDR2: SEHNR, FQNEAQ (reference sequence). This CDR3 reads CASSFTSGFYDEQFF. The CDR3 region has the DNA TGTGCCAGCAGCTTTACTAGCGGGTTCTACGATGAGCAGTTCTTC.

J is TRBJ1-1 and V is TRBV20-1; possibly TRBD1 for D (5 bases). Germline CDR1 reads DFQATT; CDR2 reads SNEGSKA (reference sequence). Trimming stripped 3 bases from V and 6 bases from J, with 11 bases between. The CDR3 covers 12 residues. The CDR3 protein is CSASRDRPEAFF. The CDR3 region has the DNA TGCAGTGCTAGCAGGGATCGGCCTGAAGCTTTCTTT.

The rearrangement uses TRBV7-9 and TRBJ2-5, with 8 nucleotides matching TRBD1. The CDR3 is made up of 14 amino acids. The trim removed 4 bases at V and 7 bases at J, leaving 8 bases unmatched. Germline CDR1 reads SEHNR; CDR2 reads FQNEAQ (reference sequence). CDR3 nucleotide sequence: TGTGCCAGCAGCTCCCGAACAGGGGGGTCGACCCAGTACTTC. It specifies CASSSRTGGSTQYF.

The chain carries TRBV6-1 and TRBJ2-2; D unresolved. CDR1 is MNHNS, CDR2 SASEGT, per germline. Trimming shortened V by 5 bases and J by 2 bases, and 12 bases separated the two germline ends. The CDR3 is 15 residues long. The CDR3 DNA reads TGTGCCAGCAGTAAAACACGGTTCAACACCGGGGAGCTGTTTTTT. Protein product: CASSKTRFNTGELFF.

This sequence joins TRBV6-6 and TRBJ1-2; tentative D call: TRBD1 (6 bases). The CDR3 has 18 residues. CDR1 is MNHNY, CDR2 SVGAGI, per germline (reference sequence). V dropped 6 bases and J dropped 2 bases, with 25 bases sitting between them. The DNA of the CDR3 is TGTGCCAGCAGACCACCAGGGGCAGTCTCGGGGGCCAACTATGGCTACACCTTC. As protein: CASRPPGAVSGANYGYTF.

This clonotype was seen a handful of times. The V call is TRBV19, the J call TRBJ1-6; 7 nucleotides match TRBD1. Germline CDR1 is LNHDA and CDR2 is SQIVND (reference sequence). Unmatched junction bases numbered 10, after V lost 10 bases and J lost 10 bases. The CDR3 runs 13 residues. The CDR3 loop is CATLGPGGSPLHF. The CDR3 region has the DNA TGTGCCACCTTAGGACCAGGGGGGTCACCCCTCCACTTT.

J is TRBJ1-1 and V is TRBV27; tentatively, D is TRBD1 (6 bases). Germline CDR1 reads MNHEY; CDR2 reads SMNVEV (reference sequence). Trimming took off 5 bases at V and 0 bases at J, with 13 bases between the two ends. The length of the CDR3 is 15 residues. CDR3 nucleotides: TGTGCCAGCAGTCGGGGGCGGGGGGTGAACACTGAAGCTTTCTTT. It is translated as CASSRGRGVNTEAFF.

The rearrangement joins TRBV6-1 to TRBJ1-1; TRBD1 might be the D (6 bases). V dropped 2 bases and J dropped 4 bases, with 8 bases sitting between them. Germline CDR1 MNHNS, CDR2 SASEGT. The CDR3 is 13 amino acids. The CDR3 sequence is CASSENRVTEAFF. CDR3 bases: TGTGCCAGCAGTGAAAACAGGGTCACTGAAGCTTTCTTT.

V is TRBV7-3 and J is TRBJ2-5; a possible D gene is TRBD2 (6 bases). V was clipped by 5 bases and J by 0 bases, with 13 bases between them. Germline V gene data show CDR1 as SGHTA and CDR2 as FQGTGA. The CDR3 is 15 amino acids. DNA of the CDR3: TGTGCCAGCAGCGCGAACGGGGGATACCAAGAGACCCAGTACTTC. Amino acid sequence: CASSANGGYQETQYF.